The subject of this entry is one TCR beta chain. Its matching antigen is unknown. The entry originates in a study of STAT5B mutations in CD4+ large granular lymphocyte leukemia. General observations from the study: Top patient clones used TRBV06 genes more often: 8/27 versus 2/35 in controls. The CD4+ versus CD8+ T-LGLL clonality difference may reflect limited sample size.

The data were produced by immunoSEQ multiplex PCR, yet TCRdb's version contains in-frame clones alone and is incomplete. The sample holds around 30,000 clones; around four fifths are singletons and the top ten take about 4.6%. Controls came from buffy coats of healthy blood donors. The CDR3 is 14 amino acids. Germline V gene lookup returns CDR1 MDHEN and CDR2 SYDVKM. V dropped 5 bases and J dropped 5 bases, with 14 bases sitting between them. This TCR was recovered from a human donor in good health. The chain is built from TRBV28 and TRBJ2-3; D is perhaps TRBD1 (6 bases). What was sequenced was CD4+ T cells from blood buffy coats. The CDR3 nucleotides are TGTGCCAGCAGTAAGACAGGTGGGGTAGATACGCAGTATTTT. Amino acids: CASSKTGGVDTQYF.